Sequencing of this T cell receptor (beta chain) was carried out in a study of blood T cell repertoires in COVID-19. The overall study: Acute and convalescent COVID-19 samples came from the United States, Italy and Spain.

V lost 4 bases to trimming and J lost 2 bases, with 12 bases between them. The CDR3 extends over 14 amino acids. Germline V gene sequence: CDR1 SGHDT, CDR2 YYEEEE. Authors' methods: Using reference gene primer amplification, nucleated cell counts were estimated. The method was immunoSEQ multiplex PCR; TCRdb's version includes in-frame clones alone and lacks a portion of them. V and J calls and clone size are given by that table; D and trimming were obtained from the DNA. This sample has 200,000 to 300,000 clones, with approximately 82% found just once. The sequence was obtained from a woman aged 18 to 35 with acute or convalescent COVID-19. The V gene is TRBV5-6, the J gene TRBJ1-2; maybe TRBD1 (6 bases). The specimen was peripheral blood. CDR3 bases: TGTGCCAGCAGCCACGGACAGAGCAACTATGGCTACACCTTC. Its protein is CASSHGQSNYGYTF.